This T cell receptor (beta chain) originates from a study of control samples from healthy donors and cancer patients. The data were produced by immunoSEQ multiplex PCR, yet TCRdb's version contains in-frame clones alone and is incomplete. The sample carries approximately 49,000 clones, 80% to 90% recorded once. The sequencing input was PBMCs. This clonotype was obtained from a woman between 45 and 65 years old with lung cancer.

CDR3 nucleotides: TGCGCCAGCAGCTTGGCCGTAAGGGGTACGAACACTGAAGCTTTCTTT. Protein: CASSLAVRGTNTEAFF. V gene TRBV5-1 combines with J gene TRBJ1-1; possibly TRBD1 for D (5 bases). Germline V gives CDR1 SGHRS, CDR2 YFSETQ. The CDR3 has 16 residues. The germline V and J ends were trimmed by 0 bases and 1 base, with 13 bases remaining between them.